A selection of T cell receptor beta chains follows, all from one sample in a study of T cells in Graves' hyperthyroidism and ophthalmopathy. Via MiXCR, TCRdb re-called the multiplex PCR reads, giving one row per CDR3 protein. Here the sample spans around 570,000 distinct CDR3 sequences, 15% to 20% being singletons. Specimen: blood. These receptors were collected from a man aged 35-49 years with Graves' ophthalmopathy. The CDR3 runs from the conserved cysteine through the conserved F or W. The D gene is left open where the match is weak. Size tells how often a clone was seen (once, few, many) or the class of an expanded clone, and some rows leave it out.

d_gene	j_gene	v_gene	len	abundance	CDR3aa	CDR3nt
TRBD1	TRBJ1-1	TRBV27	16	few	CASSEIGQGQNTEAFF	TGTGCCAGCAGTGAGATCGGACAGGGGCAAAACACTGAAGCTTTCTTT
TRBD1	TRBJ1-5	TRBV6-5	18	few	CASSYFLDRSGSNQPQHF	TGTGCCAGCAGTTACTTTTTGGACAGGTCGGGTTCAAATCAGCCCCAGCATTTT
TRBD2	TRBJ2-3	TRBV27	15	.	CASSIAGGITDTQYF	TGTGCCAGCTCTATAGCGGGGGGGATCACAGATACGCAGTATTTT
.	TRBJ2-1	TRBV3-1	17	few	CASSQKGGGGLNNEQFF	TGTGCCAGCAGCCAAAAGGGGGGCGGGGGTCTAAACAATGAGCAGTTCTTC
.	TRBJ1-5	TRBV7-8	14	many	CASSSRGSNQPQHF	TGTGCCAGCAGTTCCAGGGGTAGCAATCAGCCCCAGCATTTT
TRBD1	TRBJ2-7	TRBV11-2	13	many	CASSGDREHEQYF	TGTGCCAGCAGCGGGGACAGGGAGCACGAGCAGTACTTC
.	TRBJ1-2	TRBV6-5	15	.	CASSYGSGVGYGYTF	TGTGCCAGCAGTTACGGGTCAGGGGTGGGCTATGGCTACACCTTC
TRBD1	TRBJ2-7	TRBV5-1	14	few	CASSQPGQGSEQYF	TGCGCCAGCAGCCAGCCGGGACAGGGGTCCGAGCAGTACTTC
.	TRBJ2-6	TRBV7-8	15	.	CASSRYSAGANVLTF	TGTGCCAGCAGCCGTTATAGCGCTGGGGCCAACGTCCTGACTTTC
.	TRBJ2-7	TRBV12-3/TRBV12-4	14	.	CASIRDGGPYEQYF	TGTGCCAGCATCCGGGACGGAGGCCCCTACGAGCAGTACTTC
.	TRBJ1-5	TRBV5-1	15	.	CASRLTVQGNQPQHF	TGCGCCAGCAGATTGACAGTCCAGGGCAATCAGCCCCAGCATTTT
TRBD1	TRBJ2-3	TRBV24-1	16	.	CATSEVDRGGTDTQYF	TGTGCCACCAGTGAAGTCGACAGGGGAGGAACAGATACGCAGTATTTT
TRBD2	TRBJ2-1	TRBV7-3	15	many	CASSSTSGGAHEQFF	TGTGCCAGCAGCTCCACTAGCGGGGGGGCCCATGAGCAGTTCTTC